The 25 T cell receptor beta chains below come from one sample, sequenced in a study of human T cells and chemical hapten exposure. This sample's time point: patch test 2, 6 weeks after DPC sensitization. Regarding treatment: therapeutic diphenylcyclopropenone sensitization with weekly scalp DPC. One entry per CDR3 protein results from TCRdb running MiXCR on the RACE reads. This table has approximately 68,000 distinct CDR3 sequences, approximately 9% appearing once. Source: whole blood, taken in connection with sensitization to the hapten diphenylcyclopropenone (DPC). These receptors all come from a woman aged 45-65 years with alopecia areata. Some clones in this sample may be carry-over from other donors' samples.

The rearrangement uses TRBV28 and TRBJ2-7; TRBD2 might be the D (5 bases). The CDR3 loop spans 14 amino acids. Germline assignment: CDR1 MDHEN and CDR2 SYDVKM. Trimming stripped 5 bases from V and 2 bases from J, with 13 bases between. CDR3 sequence (DNA): TGTGCCAGCAGTCAACTAGACGGTGCCTACGAGCAGTACTTC. Translating gives CASSQLDGAYEQYF.

This clonotype was recorded many times. The chain links TRBV4-2 to TRBJ1-1; 7 nucleotides align to TRBD1. The CDR3 loop spans 12 amino acids. V shed 4 bases and J 5 bases; nucleotides not matched to a gene: 1. Germline V gene sequence: CDR1 LGHNA, CDR2 YNFKEQ. The CDR3 nucleotides are TGTGCCAGCAGCCCCAGGGGGACTGAAGCTTTCTTT. Residues: CASSPRGTEAFF.

The rearrangement uses TRBV6-6 and TRBJ1-1, with 8 bases aligning to TRBD1. Germline CDR1 and CDR2: MNHNY and SVGAGI (reference sequence). This CDR3 comprises 16 residues. V dropped 4 bases and J dropped 9; count of bases not matched to a gene: 16. The CDR3, as DNA: TGTGCCAGCAGTTTCATCGAAAATACAGGGGGGACTAAAGCTTTCTTT. Protein sequence: CASSFIENTGGTKAFF.

The table lists this clonotype with a few counts. J is TRBJ2-3 and V is TRBV11-2; 12 nucleotides match TRBD1. Unmatched junction bases numbered 0, after V lost 1 base and J lost 4 bases. The CDR3 is 15 residues long. The V gene's germline CDR1 is SGHAT and CDR2 FQNNGV. CDR3 nucleotides: TGTGCCAGCAGCTTAGGGGACAGGGGGCCAGATACGCAGTATTTT. It translates to CASSLGDRGPDTQYF.

The chain couples TRBV4-3 to TRBJ2-5; TRBD1 matches at 7 bases. V dropped 0 bases and J dropped 4; count of bases not matched to a gene: 11. Germline values: CDR1 LGHNA, CDR2 YSLEER. The CDR3 is 17 residues long. The CDR3 bases are TGCGCCAGCAGCCAAGATAACGCAGGGGGTTCCGGAGAGACCCAGTACTTC. Protein product: CASSQDNAGGSGETQYF.

This clonotype was counted ten times or more. This rearrangement joins TRBV2 to TRBJ2-3; perhaps TRBD1 as D (6 bases). Looked up from germline, CDR1 is SNHLY and CDR2 is FYNNEI. This CDR3 region has 14 residues. V lost 6 bases, J lost 2 bases, and 12 bases lay in between. The CDR3 nucleotides read TGTGCCAGCAGCGCAGGGGTGCTCACAGATACGCAGTATTTT. Protein sequence: CASSAGVLTDTQYF.

This clonotype appeared a few times. V is TRBV28 and J is TRBJ1-2; D is ambiguous. V lost 7 bases to trimming and J lost 4 bases, with 13 bases between them. There are 13 residues in the CDR3. The germline CDR1 and CDR2 sequences are MDHEN and SYDVKM. The DNA of the CDR3 is TGTGCCAGCACATTAGGGCCGCTCTATGGCTACACCTTC. Translating it yields CASTLGPLYGYTF.

The V call is TRBV3-1, the J call TRBJ2-6, with 10 bases aligning to TRBD1. The CDR3 is made up of 18 amino acids. J lost 3 bases, V lost 2 bases, and 7 bases had no gene match. CDR1 LGHDT and CDR2 YNNKEL come from the germline V gene (reference sequence). CDR3 residues: CASSQIWTGGLGANVLTF. The CDR3 nucleotides are TGTGCCAGCAGCCAAATCTGGACAGGGGGGCTTGGGGCCAACGTCCTGACTTTC.

Many counts were recorded for this clonotype. This chain uses TRBV7-2 with TRBJ2-5; 12 nucleotides agree with TRBD2. From germline, CDR1 is SGHTA and CDR2 FQGNSA. This CDR3 spans 15 amino acids. Trimming at V came to 5 bases and at J to 5 bases, leaving 6 bases not matched to a gene. As DNA, the CDR3 is TGTGCCAGCAGCACTCGACTAGCGGGAGAGGAGACCCAGTACTTC. Protein: CASSTRLAGEETQYF.

At least ten counts were recorded for this clonotype. This chain's CDR3 is CASTPGTGGNYGYTF. The CDR3, as DNA: TGCGCCAGCACCCCCGGGACAGGGGGTAACTATGGCTACACCTTC. The chain recombines TRBV5-1 with TRBJ1-2, with 11 bases matching TRBD1. Germline CDR1 reads SGHRS; CDR2 reads YFSETQ. With V trimmed by 6 bases and J by 1 base, 5 bases remained unmatched. The CDR3 covers 15 residues.

The V call is TRBV11-2, the J call TRBJ2-7; 13 nucleotides agree with TRBD2. Germline trimming cut 2 bases from V and 6 bases from J; bases unmatched to any gene: 4. Germline lookup yields CDR1 SGHAT and CDR2 FQNNGV. This CDR3 spans 15 amino acids. DNA of the CDR3: TGTGCCAGCAGCTTAAGACTAGCGGGGGGCGGCGAGCAGTACTTC. Its protein is CASSLRLAGGGEQYF.

This clonotype was observed a few times. The CDR3 spells CASSRVGTGEQYF. The CDR3 DNA is TGTGCCAGCAGCCGAGTGGGGACCGGCGAGCAGTACTTC. The chain is built from TRBV7-6 and TRBJ2-7, with D possibly being TRBD1 or TRBD2 (5 bases each). The CDR3 consists of 13 residues. Trimming removed 5 bases from V and 6 bases from J, with 14 bases in between. Germline V gene lookup returns CDR1 SGHVS and CDR2 FNYEAQ.

This clonotype has a count of ten or more. The chain is built from TRBV7-9 and TRBJ2-7, with D tentatively TRBD1 or TRBD2 (5 bases each). Between the trimmed V and J ends, which lost 5 bases and 0 bases, there was a span of 11 bases. The CDR3 runs to 14 residues. Germline V gene sequence: CDR1 SEHNR, CDR2 FQNEAQ (reference sequence). CDR3 amino acids: CASSPGTYSYEQYF. CDR3 nucleotide sequence: TGTGCCAGCAGCCCGGGGACCTACTCCTACGAGCAGTACTTC.

The genes are TRBV28 and TRBJ1-1; the D is unclear. V was pared by 1 base and J by 11 bases, with 11 bases between. The CDR3 runs to 12 residues. Germline assignment: CDR1 MDHEN and CDR2 SYDVKM. This chain's CDR3 is CASSLFPGLAFF. The CDR3 DNA follows: TGTGCCAGCAGTTTATTCCCCGGGTTGGCTTTCTTT.

This clonotype was picked up many times. The chain recombines TRBV19 with TRBJ1-4; possible D gene TRBD1, 6 bases. This CDR3 spans 14 amino acids. Trimming stripped 8 bases from V and 7 bases from J, with 17 bases between. Germline CDR1 is LNHDA and CDR2 is SQIVND (reference sequence). The CDR3 DNA reads as TGTGCCAGTGGAAAACAGGGAATCGGTGAAAAACTGTTTTTT. Its translation: CASGKQGIGEKLFF. The full variable domain, in which reference TRBV19 and TRBJ1-4 provide the parts outside the CDR3, is DGGITQSPKYLFRKEGQNVTLSCEQNLNHDAMYWYRQDPGQGLRLIYYSQIVNDFQKGDIAEGYSVSREKKESFPLTVTSAQKNPTAFYLCASGKQGIGEKLFFGSGTQLSVL.

The rearrangement links TRBV12-3 or TRBV12-4 to TRBJ1-1; 10 nucleotides agree with TRBD1. This CDR3 spans 14 amino acids. V gave up 3 bases and J gave up 3 bases; unmatched junction bases: 1. CDR3 sequence: CASSFGTGDTEAFF. The CDR3 DNA is TGTGCCAGCAGTTTTGGGACAGGGGACACTGAAGCTTTCTTT.

This clonotype was seen ten or more times. The J gene is TRBJ2-1, the V gene TRBV27, with D perhaps given as TRBD1 or TRBD2 (6 bases each). Per the germline V gene, CDR1 is MNHEY and CDR2 is SMNVEV (reference sequence). CDR3 length: 11 amino acids. Trimming removed 6 bases at V and 10 bases at J, with 10 bases between. CDR3 bases: TGTGCCAGCAGCCGGGGGCACGAGCAGTTCTTC. It is translated as CASSRGHEQFF.

The chain carries TRBV3-1 and TRBJ2-7; 7 bases are shared with TRBD1. CDR1 is LGHDT, CDR2 YNNKEL, per germline (reference sequence). J gave up 2 bases and V 5 bases, and 3 bases lay outside the gene matches. The CDR3 covers 13 residues. The CDR3: CASSRGTAYEQYF. CDR3 nucleotides: TGTGCCAGCAGCAGAGGGACAGCCTACGAGCAGTACTTC.

This clonotype has a handful of counts. The chain is built from TRBV6-1 and TRBJ2-1; D might be TRBD1 or TRBD2, each matching 6 bases. Germline V gene data show CDR1 as MNHNS and CDR2 as SASEGT. This CDR3 is 12 amino acids long. Trimming left V 6 bases short and J 16 bases short, with 19 bases between. This CDR3 is CASSPRGDTVFF. The CDR3 DNA follows: TGTGCCAGCAGCCCTAGGGGGGACACAGTATTCTTC.

V gene TRBV6-1 combines with J gene TRBJ1-2; D gene ambiguous. CDR3 length equals 16 residues. Trimming pared 0 bases from V and 4 bases from J, leaving 15 bases between. Per germline, CDR1 MNHNS and CDR2 SASEGT. This CDR3 is CASSEAVGSQPYGYTF. The DNA of the CDR3 is TGTGCCAGCAGTGAAGCGGTCGGTTCCCAGCCCTATGGCTACACCTTC.

This clonotype was seen a handful of times. This chain joins TRBV5-1 and TRBJ1-2; D not resolved. V lost 6 bases and J lost 5, with 5 bases in between. The CDR3 sequence is 10 residues long. Germline V CDR1 and CDR2: SGHRS, YFSETQ. CDR3 amino acids: CASTSYGYTF. The CDR3 coding sequence is TGCGCCAGCACGTCGTATGGCTACACCTTC.

The chain has TRBV5-1 and TRBJ2-3; D uncertain. The CDR3 length is 15 residues. Between the trimmed V and J ends, which lost 0 bases and 5 bases, there was a span of 13 bases. Per germline, CDR1 SGHRS and CDR2 YFSETQ. The CDR3 DNA follows: TGCGCCAGCAGCTTGGAGGGATCTGGCATAGATACGCAGTATTTT. It encodes CASSLEGSGIDTQYF.

This CDR3 reads CASSLAGVLGTEAFF. The CDR3 nucleotides read TGTGCCAGCAGTTTAGCGGGGGTCCTTGGCACTGAAGCTTTCTTT. The chain recombines TRBV12-3 or TRBV12-4 with TRBJ1-1, with D possibly matching TRBD1 (5 bases). The CDR3 is 15 amino acids. V shed 0 bases and J shed 4 bases, with 12 bases lying between them.

This clonotype was found many times. The chain joins TRBV27 to TRBJ2-7; the match to TRBD2 covers 13 bases. The CDR3 is made up of 13 amino acids. V dropped 8 bases and J dropped 3; count of bases not matched to a gene: 1. The V gene's germline CDR1 is MNHEY and CDR2 SMNVEV (reference sequence). The CDR3 here is CASGLAGVYEQYF. In DNA form, the CDR3 reads TGTGCCAGCGGACTAGCGGGAGTCTACGAGCAGTACTTC.

This chain connects TRBV29-1 to TRBJ2-7; TRBD2 matches 10 bases. The germline V gene has CDR1 SQVTM and CDR2 ANQGSEA. The CDR3 contains 12 residues. Trimming took 6 bases from V and 7 from J; bases not matched to a gene: 6. CDR3 loop: CSVVAGGGEQYF. DNA of the CDR3: TGCAGCGTCGTAGCGGGAGGAGGAGAGCAGTACTTC.